This TCR beta chain is drawn from a study of early T cells in non-severe SARS-CoV-2 infection (dated by TCRdb to the early 2020s). For the study in its entirety: TCR sequencing used bulk RNA from unsorted whole blood, so alpha and beta chains could not be paired. Study-level results and caveats: VDJdb matching was skewed toward anti-spike CD8 responses and likely underestimated virus-specific expansions, missing private and CD4 specificities.

Via the germline V gene, CDR1 is MNHNS and CDR2 SASEGT. Trimming at the junction amounts to 4 bases on V and 7 bases on J, and the germline ends lie 7 bases apart. The CDR3 covers 12 residues, taking in both the cysteine and the phenylalanine. Just CDR3 DNA is preserved here, 36 bases in frame from base 1. This clonotype was found many times. Its antigen specificity is not known. Per-base quality was not reported, and no clone a single base away is much larger than it. The study was a case-control design nested within a healthcare worker cohort in London, UK, with weekly nasopharyngeal swab PCR tests and blood sampling. Healthcare workers were recruited during the week of the UK lockdown, between 23 and 31 March 2020, and followed weekly for up to about 15 weeks. The library was prepared using 5' RACE. Sequencing relied on a NextSeq 500. In the TCR library protocol, unique molecular identifiers were attached to individual cDNA molecules to correct for PCR bias and sequencing error. Sequencing covered both TCR alpha and beta chains, and within each sample the abundances of alpha and beta sequences were tightly co-correlated. The paper's processing steps were these. Decombinator V4 was used to annotate TCR sequences for V gene, J gene and CDR3. Expanded TCRs were defined as changing significantly between any two time points under a Poisson model with p below 0.0001. TCR abundances were normalised to the total number of TCRs sequenced per sample and were expressed as counts per million. MAIT TCRs were defined by TRAV1-2 paired with TRAJ12, TRAJ20 or TRAJ33, and iNKT TCRs by TRAV10 paired with TRAJ18. VDJdb, accessed 1 November 2021, was searched for CMV, EBV and SARS-CoV-2 annotated TCRs, excluding TCRs annotated for multiple antigens. The raw public data were reprocessed by TCRdb itself: fastp quality trimming at Q25, MiXCR clonotype calling, in-frame beta chains only. CDR3 protein duplicates are merged, each entry listing the most common genes and DNA. TCRdb's processing, not the study's, gives the V and J calls here. This sample has 55,000 to 70,000 distinct CDR3 sequences in its table, and about 11% of those were observed once. Roughly 6% of the sample lies in the top ten.

The sequence links TRBV6-1 to TRBJ1-4, with no confidently assigned D gene. The clonotype originates from an adult who was a healthcare worker with PCR-confirmed SARS-CoV-2 infection or an uninfected control (not recorded which). The sequencing sample was made of whole blood. The CDR3 protein: CASSVIGEKLFF. The DNA sequence is given as TGTGCCAGCAGTGTAATCGGTGAAAAACTGTTTTTT.